The 28 T cell receptor beta chains below come from one sample, sequenced in a study of blood T cell repertoires in COVID-19. Some clones are missing from TCRdb's copy, which holds only in-frame ones; the method was immunoSEQ multiplex PCR. The table lists roughly 140,000 clones, 75% to 85% of them singletons. The sequenced sample consisted of peripheral blood. The receptors derive from a man in his 60s with active or convalescent COVID-19.

This clone was detected many times. V gene TRBV10-1 combines with J gene TRBJ2-1; TRBD2 might be the D (6 bases). Between the trimmed V and J ends, which lost 5 bases and 4 bases, there was a span of 9 bases. CDR1 WNHNN and CDR2 SYGVQD come from the germline V gene (reference sequence). The CDR3 length is 13 residues. CDR3 sequence (DNA): TGCGCCAGCAGTTTCGGGGGATACAATGAGCAGTTCTTC. Its translation is CASSFGGYNEQFF.

The chain is built from TRBV7-2 and TRBJ2-1; 7 positions agree with TRBD2. Trimming cost V 1 base and J 5 bases; bases outside gene matches: 8. CDR3 length equals 16 residues. Germline V gene sequence: CDR1 SGHTA, CDR2 FQGNSA. The DNA of the CDR3 is TGTGCCAGCAGCTTAGTTGGGGCGGGAGTAAACAATGAGCAGTTCTTC. Its protein is CASSLVGAGVNNEQFF.

The V gene is TRBV2, the J gene TRBJ1-5; TRBD1 matches at 9 bases. CDR1 and CDR2 from the germline V gene are SNHLY and FYNNEI. This CDR3 has 14 amino acids. After removal of 8 bases from V and 1 base from J, the junction contained 3 bases not matched to a gene. The CDR3 nucleotides are TGTGCCAGCCGGACAGGGGAAAGCAATCAGCCCCAGCATTTT. It translates to CASRTGESNQPQHF.

The chain couples TRBV2 to TRBJ1-6; D may be TRBD1 (6 bases). The CDR3 has 13 residues. CDR1 is SNHLY and CDR2 is FYNNEI in the germline V gene. Trimming removed 9 bases at V and 8 bases at J, with 14 bases between. The CDR3 nucleotides read TGTGCCAGAGGGGGGGGTTTTGATTCACCCCTCCACTTT. This encodes CARGGGFDSPLHF.

This rearrangement joins TRBV5-1 to TRBJ1-1; no reliable D call. The ends were cut back, 0 bases at V and 8 bases at J, with 17 bases in the middle. Per the germline V gene, CDR1 is SGHRS and CDR2 is YFSETQ. The CDR3 spans 15 residues. The CDR3 DNA reads as TGCGCCAGCAGCTTGGTAGGGATCTCCGGGAACGAAGCTTTCTTT. It specifies CASSLVGISGNEAFF.

The chain combines TRBV5-1 with TRBJ1-2; TRBD1 might be the D (6 bases). The CDR3 contains 12 residues. Germline-derived CDR1 and CDR2 are SGHRS and YFSETQ. V dropped 4 bases and J dropped 10 bases, with 14 bases sitting between them. The CDR3 sequence: CASSPFEGDYTF. In nucleotides, the CDR3 is TGCGCCAGCAGCCCCTTTGAGGGGGACTACACCTTC.

The V gene is TRBV11-3, the J gene TRBJ2-5; D remains ambiguous. This CDR3 is built from 16 residues. Between the trimmed V and J ends, which lost 4 bases and 1 base, there was a span of 16 bases. Germline V gene lookup returns CDR1 SGHNT and CDR2 YENEEA. The CDR3 DNA follows: TGTGCCAGCAGCTCCGCGTACCCCAGGCTCCAAGAGACCCAGTACTTC. It encodes CASSSAYPRLQETQYF.

The CDR3 loop is CASSEPGAKNIQYF. The CDR3 DNA follows: TGCGCCAGCAGTGAGCCGGGAGCCAAAAACATTCAGTACTTC. This chain joins TRBV10-1 and TRBJ2-4; D is uncertain. V was trimmed by 2 bases and J by 0 bases, leaving 5 bases between them. CDR3 length: 14 residues. CDR1 and CDR2 (germline): WNHNN, SYGVQD (reference sequence).

Of note for this clone: Other DNA sequences in the sample encode the same CDR3. V is TRBV6-5 and J is TRBJ1-6; D is unclear. This CDR3 has 14 residues. Per the germline V gene, CDR1 is MNHEY and CDR2 is SVGAGI. V lost 2 bases and J lost 8, with 10 bases in between. Here the CDR3 reads CASSYVGADSPLHF. In DNA, the CDR3 is TGTGCCAGCAGTTACGTTGGTGCAGATTCACCCCTCCACTTT.

This clone was picked up one time. This sequence joins TRBV5-1 and TRBJ1-2; D not resolved. Germline CDR1 and CDR2: SGHRS and YFSETQ. V was pared by 1 base and J by 0 bases, with 7 bases between. The CDR3 contains 14 residues. The DNA for the CDR3 is TGCGCCAGCAGCTTGCGGGAAGCTAACTATGGCTACACCTTC. Amino acids: CASSLREANYGYTF.

The V call is TRBV5-5, the J call TRBJ1-5; D is uncertain. V lost 0 bases to trimming and J lost 3 bases, with 7 bases between them. The CDR3 has 14 residues. CDR1 and CDR2 (germline): SGHKS, YYEKEE (reference sequence). In nucleotides, the CDR3 is TGTGCCAGCAGCTTGGGGCACGACAATCAGCCCCAGCATTTT. Translated, it gives CASSLGHDNQPQHF.

This clone came up once. The rearrangement uses TRBV28 and TRBJ1-2; D is possibly TRBD1 (5 bases). The CDR3 totals 15 residues. Trimming took off 5 bases at V and 3 bases at J, with 16 bases between the two ends. CDR1 and CDR2 (germline): MDHEN, SYDVKM. CDR3: CASSAPGGEYYGYTF. The CDR3 DNA follows: TGTGCCAGCAGTGCTCCCGGGGGGGAGTACTATGGCTACACCTTC.

The V gene is TRBV11-3, the J gene TRBJ2-1, with TRBD1 matching 11 bases. This CDR3 comprises 16 residues. Per germline, CDR1 SGHNT and CDR2 YENEEA. The V gene end was trimmed by 2 bases and the J gene end by 6 bases; junction bases not matched to a gene: 6. The CDR3 here is CASSLFWDRGGNEQFF. CDR3 bases: TGTGCCAGCAGCTTATTTTGGGACAGGGGGGGCAATGAGCAGTTCTTC.

This sequence joins TRBV6-2 or TRBV6-3 and TRBJ2-1; no clear D. Germline CDR1 reads MNHEY; CDR2 reads SVGEGT. The germline V and J ends were trimmed by 4 bases and 6 bases, with 19 bases remaining between them. CDR3 length equals 16 residues. The CDR3 region has the DNA TGTGCCAGCAGTTTTTGGGTGCGACGACGGAGCAATGAGCAGTTCTTC. This sequence encodes CASSFWVRRRSNEQFF.

The chain joins TRBV27 to TRBJ2-3; D gene uncertain. Trimming removed 6 bases from V and 9 bases from J, with 16 bases in between. There are 13 residues in the CDR3. Germline V gene sequence: CDR1 MNHEY, CDR2 SMNVEV (reference sequence). CDR3: CASSRDIVGTQYF. The DNA of the CDR3 is TGTGCCAGCAGCCGTGACATCGTTGGGACGCAGTATTTT.

In its sample, this clone was seen once. The rearrangement joins TRBV10-3 to TRBJ1-4; D gene uncertain. V dropped 2 bases and J dropped 7 bases, with 11 bases sitting between them. CDR3 size: 14 residues. Germline V gives CDR1 ENHRY, CDR2 SYGVKD. In DNA form, the CDR3 reads TGTGCCATCAGTGAGGAGGGAAAGCCTGAAAAACTGTTTTTT. Translation: CAISEEGKPEKLFF.

The V gene is TRBV7-2, the J gene TRBJ1-2; D is undetermined. CDR3 length: 14 amino acids. Per the germline V gene, CDR1 is SGHTA and CDR2 is FQGNSA. The V gene lost 7 bases and the J gene lost 4 bases, with 16 bases spanning the gap. The CDR3 reads CASTPKEKAYGYTF. In nucleotides, the CDR3 is TGTGCCAGCACCCCTAAAGAGAAAGCCTATGGCTACACCTTC. Combining the CDR3 with reference TRBV7-2 and TRBJ1-2 gives the whole variable domain GAGVSQSPSNKVTEKGKDVELRCDPISGHTALYWYRQSLGQGLEFLIYFQGNSAPDKSGLPSDRFSAERTGGSVSTLTIQRTQQEDSAVYLCASTPKEKAYGYTFGSGTRLTVV.

The chain combines TRBV7-8 with TRBJ2-1; 9 nucleotides agree with TRBD2. With 4 bases clipped from V and 13 bases from J, the junction kept 14 bases outside the gene matches. The CDR3 is made up of 15 amino acids. CDR1 is SGHVS, CDR2 FQNEAQ, per germline. This CDR3 reads CASSSTRGRASRQFF. The CDR3 DNA sequence: TGTGCCAGCAGCTCGACGCGCGGGAGGGCGTCCCGTCAGTTCTTC.

This clone was seen a handful of times. The chain is built from TRBV7-9 and TRBJ1-5; TRBD1 might be the D (6 bases). The CDR3 is made up of 17 amino acids. Per the germline V gene, CDR1 is SEHNR and CDR2 is FQNEAQ (reference sequence). Trimming cost V 5 bases and J 3 bases, with 20 bases left between them. The CDR3 here is CASSDGTPKGHNQPQHF. As DNA, the CDR3 is TGTGCCAGCAGCGACGGGACACCCAAAGGTCACAATCAGCCCCAGCATTTT.

The CDR3 DNA reads as TGTGCCAGCAGTGAGCGCTCCACAGGGAACCTAGGCTATGGCTACACCTTC. It yields the protein CASSERSTGNLGYGYTF. V gene TRBV6-1 combines with J gene TRBJ1-2; the D gene is possibly TRBD1 (6 bases). From germline, CDR1 is MNHNS and CDR2 SASEGT. Trimming shortened V by 3 bases and J by 4 bases, and 21 bases separated the two germline ends. CDR3 length equals 17 residues.

Worth noting for this clone: Other DNA sequences from this sample encode an identical CDR3 as well. The gene calls are TRBV7-9 and TRBJ2-7; a possible D gene is TRBD2 (5 bases). The germline V gene encodes CDR1 SEHNR and CDR2 FQNEAQ (reference sequence). The CDR3 is 13 amino acids. Trimming stripped 0 bases from V and 4 bases from J, with 7 bases between. CDR3 region: CASSLAGGYEQYV. The CDR3 DNA sequence: TGTGCCAGCAGCTTAGCGGGCGGGTACGAGCAGTACGTC.

The rearrangement uses TRBV7-2 and TRBJ1-2; maybe TRBD1 (6 bases). Trimming pared 8 bases from V and 4 bases from J, leaving 14 bases between. Germline loops: CDR1 SGHTA, CDR2 FQGNSA. The CDR3 totals 13 residues. The CDR3 sequence: CASGVQGVYGYTF. The CDR3 coding sequence is TGTGCCAGCGGGGTACAGGGCGTCTATGGCTACACCTTC.

CDR3 sequence reads: CASSVQGWYEQFF. Written as DNA, the CDR3 is TGTGCCAGCTCAGTACAGGGGTGGTATGAGCAGTTCTTC. V and J are TRBV18 and TRBJ2-1, with TRBD1 matching 7 bases. Losses at the gene ends were 5 bases for V and 8 bases for J; bases not matched to a gene: 6. The CDR3 runs to 13 residues. Germline V gives CDR1 KGHSH, CDR2 LQKENI.

CDR3 in DNA: TGTGCCAGTAGTCCTAGGACAGGGGACTCCCCTAAGGGCTACACCTTC. Its translation is CASSPRTGDSPKGYTF. V gene TRBV19 combines with J gene TRBJ1-2; 9 bases line up with TRBD1. The trim removed 5 bases at V and 8 bases at J, leaving 15 bases unmatched. The CDR3 contains 16 residues. Per germline, CDR1 LNHDA and CDR2 SQIVND (reference sequence).

The gene calls are TRBV7-8 and TRBJ2-3; no definite D call. Germline V CDR1 and CDR2: SGHVS, FQNEAQ. The ends were cut back, 5 bases at V and 1 base at J, with 10 bases in the middle. This CDR3 comprises 14 residues. CDR3 coding DNA: TGTGCCAGCAGCGGAATGGCGGGCACAGATACGCAGTATTTT. Translated, it gives CASSGMAGTDTQYF.

The chain recombines TRBV4-1 with TRBJ2-1, with 7 bases matching TRBD2. In germline, CDR1 is MGHRA, CDR2 YSYEKL. This CDR3 is built from 14 residues. The V gene end was trimmed by 0 bases and the J gene end by 6 bases; junction bases not matched to a gene: 2. This chain's CDR3 is CASSQDSGGNEQFF. The CDR3 coding sequence is TGCGCCAGCAGCCAAGATTCGGGGGGCAATGAGCAGTTCTTC.

This chain links TRBV6-5 with TRBJ1-6, with 7 bases identical to TRBD1. The CDR3 runs to 15 residues. CDR1 is MNHEY, CDR2 SVGAGI, per germline. Trimming removed 7 bases from V and 10 bases from J; junction bases left unmatched: 13. CDR3 sequence (DNA): TGTGCCAGCACCATACATGACCAGGGGGAGTCACCCCTCCACTTT. It specifies CASTIHDQGESPLHF.

This chain links TRBV7-2 with TRBJ2-7, with D tentatively TRBD2 (6 bases). Germline values: CDR1 SGHTA, CDR2 FQGNSA. V lost 5 bases to trimming and J lost 0 bases, with 17 bases between them. The CDR3 is 16 residues long. This CDR3 reads CASSGRSPGVSYEQYF. For the CDR3, the DNA is TGTGCCAGCAGCGGACGTAGTCCGGGGGTCTCCTACGAGCAGTACTTC.